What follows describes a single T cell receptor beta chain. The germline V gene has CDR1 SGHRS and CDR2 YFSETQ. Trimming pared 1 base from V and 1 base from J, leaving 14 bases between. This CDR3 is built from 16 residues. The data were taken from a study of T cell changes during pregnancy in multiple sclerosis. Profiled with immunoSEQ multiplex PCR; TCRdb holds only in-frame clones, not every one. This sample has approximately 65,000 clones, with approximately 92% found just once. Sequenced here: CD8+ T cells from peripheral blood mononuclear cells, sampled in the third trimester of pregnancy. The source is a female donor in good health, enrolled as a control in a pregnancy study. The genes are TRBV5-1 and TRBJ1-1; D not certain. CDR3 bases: TGCGCCAGCAGCTTGAACTCTTACTCCCGGAACACTGAAGCTTTCTTT. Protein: CASSLNSYSRNTEAFF.